This T cell receptor (beta chain) was recorded in a study of shared clonotypes between healthy human individuals. Some clones are missing from TCRdb's copy, which holds only in-frame ones; the method was immunoSEQ multiplex PCR. The profile shows approximately 500,000 clones, about 75% of them singletons. Germline V CDR1 and CDR2: SGHNT, YENEEA. V lost 5 bases and J 0 bases, leaving 11 bases between the germline ends. The CDR3 extends over 14 amino acids. This clonotype originated in a woman in her thirties or forties in good health. Some clones in this sample may be carry-over from other donors' samples. The sample consisted of PBMCs. The V and J genes are TRBV11-3 and TRBJ2-7; perhaps D is TRBD1 or TRBD2 (6 bases each). The CDR3: CASSPPGASYEQYF. In DNA form, the CDR3 reads TGTGCCAGCAGCCCCCCGGGGGCCTCCTACGAGCAGTACTTC. The full variable domain, its missing parts supplied by reference TRBV11-3 and TRBJ2-7, is EAGVVQSPRYKIIEKKQPVAFWCNPISGHNTLYWYLQNLGQGPELLIRYENEEAVDDSQLPKDRFSAERLKGVDSTLKIQPAELGDSAVYLCASSPPGASYEQYFGPGTRLTVT.